One and the same sample provided the 5 T cell receptor beta chains below, sequenced in a study of T cell responses to AZD1222 COVID-19 vaccine. TCRdb's copy holds only in-frame clones and misses some; the assay was immunoSEQ multiplex PCR. The sample yields about 120,000 clones, about 86% seen once. The specimen was peripheral blood, collected 28 days after the second AZD1222 dose. These receptors were obtained from an adult who received the AZD1222 COVID-19 vaccine.

In its sample, this clone was seen a few times. J is TRBJ2-2 and V is TRBV10-3; D call uncertain. The CDR3 has 11 amino acids. The germline CDR1 and CDR2 sequences are ENHRY and SYGVKD. Between the trimmed V and J ends, which lost 9 bases and 8 bases, there was a span of 10 bases. The CDR3 spells CAIKGEGELFF. The CDR3 bases are TGTGCCATTAAAGGCGAGGGGGAGCTGTTTTTT.

The chain has TRBV11-2 and TRBJ2-6; TRBD1 or TRBD2 may be the D gene (6 bases each). The CDR3 length is 18 residues. Looked up from germline, CDR1 is SGHAT and CDR2 is FQNNGV. V was pared by 6 bases and J by 3 bases, with 21 bases between. The CDR3 DNA is TGTGCCAGCAGAATACTCCTAGGGGGAGGAGTTGGGGCCAACGTCCTGACTTTC. It specifies CASRILLGGGVGANVLTF.

A note on this clone: One end of the junction does not line up with germline, which may come from a read error. This chain links TRBV12-3 or TRBV12-4 with TRBJ1-1; D is unresolved. This CDR3 is built from 12 residues. The CDR3 bases are TGTGCCAGCAGTTTAGGGAACCCTGAAGCTTTCTTT. As protein: CASSLGNPEAFF.

V is TRBV28 and J is TRBJ1-6; D not certain. In germline, CDR1 is MDHEN, CDR2 SYDVKM. The CDR3 spans 15 residues. V was cut by 1 base and J by 11 bases, with 15 bases left in between. CDR3 DNA: TGTGCCAGCAGTTTATTTCTTCGCCTGCCGGCACCCCTCCACTTT. It encodes CASSLFLRLPAPLHF.

This chain connects TRBV4-3 to TRBJ1-1; no clear D. The length of the CDR3 is 14 residues. V was trimmed by 2 bases and J by 6 bases, leaving 13 bases between them. CDR1 is LGHNA, CDR2 YSLEER, per germline. The CDR3 DNA reads TGCGCCAGCAGCCAAATAGGGCGGGGTCCTGAAGCTTTCTTT. It encodes CASSQIGRGPEAFF.